This T cell receptor (beta chain) comes out of a study of cytomegalovirus exposure and HLA in healthy donors. For the study at large: In terms of ancestry, the Caucasian-associated cluster contained about 81% of the approximately 400 genotyped donors.

V was trimmed by 3 bases and J by 4 bases, leaving 19 bases between them. Germline V gene sequence: CDR1 SGHTS, CDR2 YDEGEE. The CDR3 is made up of 16 amino acids. The PCR made use of 60 Vbeta and 13 Jbeta primers. Using immunoSEQ multiplex PCR, the repertoire was profiled, and TCRdb retains in-frame clones only, with some absent. This sample has under 65,000 clones, with around 82% found just once. Sequencing was done on a sample of PBMCs. This chain joins TRBV5-8 and TRBJ1-2, with D possibly TRBD1 on 5 matching bases. This sequence originates from a woman aged 18-29 years in good health and CMV-seronegative. CDR3 in DNA: TGTGCCAGCAGCTACCCGACAGAGACAATTAGCTATGGCTACACCTTC. The encoded protein is CASSYPTETISYGYTF. The whole variable domain, remainder taken from reference TRBV5-8 and TRBJ1-2, is EAGVTQSPTHLIKTRGQQATLRCSPISGHTSVYWYQQALGLGLQFLLWYDEGEERNRGNFPPRFSGRQFPNYSSELNVNALELEDSALYLCASSYPTETISYGYTFGSGTRLTVV.